What follows are 15 T cell receptor beta chains derived from one specimen sequenced in a study of cytotoxic CD8 clonotypes in ibrutinib-treated CLL. TCRdb keeps only in-frame clones here, not all; method: immunoSEQ multiplex PCR. The sample lists 250,000 to 350,000 clones; 76% were seen once. Specimen: PBMCs, collected at disease progression, from a patient treated with ibrutinib. The receptor set was obtained from a human donor with chronic lymphocytic leukemia.

The gene calls are TRBV6-1 and TRBJ2-7; 9 bases fit TRBD1. This CDR3 is built from 14 residues. Per germline, CDR1 MNHNS and CDR2 SASEGT. Unmatched junction bases numbered 11, after V lost 10 bases and J lost 4 bases. CDR3 sequence (DNA): TGTGCCACCGTCCGGGACAGGGCGATTTACGAGCAGTACTTC. It codes for CATVRDRAIYEQYF.

This sequence joins TRBV18 and TRBJ2-3; 8 bases are shared with TRBD1. With V trimmed by 3 bases and J by 5 bases, 7 bases remained unmatched. The CDR3 is 15 amino acids. Germline V lookup: CDR1 KGHSH, CDR2 LQKENI. The CDR3 here is CASSPGQGRGDTQYF. Written as DNA, the CDR3 is TGTGCCAGCTCACCTGGACAGGGCAGGGGAGATACGCAGTATTTT. Drawing the rest from reference TRBV18 and TRBJ2-3, the complete variable domain is NAGVMQNPRHLVRRRGQEARLRCSPMKGHSHVYWYRQLPEEGLKFMVYLQKENIIDESGMPKERFSAEFPKEGPSILRIQQVVRGDSAAYFCASSPGQGRGDTQYFGPGTRLTVL.

As for this clone: This sample includes further DNA sequences coding for the same CDR3. The J gene is TRBJ2-1, the V gene TRBV6-5; D gene unclear. The CDR3 totals 11 residues. Germline V gives CDR1 MNHEY, CDR2 SVGAGI. Trimming pared 7 bases from V and 4 bases from J, leaving 5 bases between. CDR3 sequence: CASKGYNEQFF. CDR3 sequence (DNA): TGTGCCAGCAAAGGTTACAATGAGCAGTTCTTC.

The chain carries TRBV5-1 and TRBJ2-7; a possible D gene is TRBD1 (6 bases). Germline V gene data show CDR1 as SGHRS and CDR2 as YFSETQ. The CDR3 has 14 amino acids. Trimming removed 5 bases at V and 3 bases at J, with 15 bases between. CDR3: CASRYTGIHYEQYF. The CDR3 DNA reads as TGCGCCAGCAGATATACAGGGATCCACTACGAGCAGTACTTC. Variable domain in full (rest from reference TRBV5-1 and TRBJ2-7): KAGVTQTPRYLIKTRGQQVTLSCSPISGHRSVSWYQQTPGQGLQFLFEYFSETQRNKGNFPGRFSGRQFSNSRSEMNVSTLELGDSALYLCASRYTGIHYEQYFGPGTRLTVT.

This clone occurred a few times. This sequence joins TRBV6-5 and TRBJ2-3, with 7 bases matching TRBD2. Losses at the gene ends were 3 bases for V and 2 bases for J; bases not matched to a gene: 5. The CDR3 length is 15 residues. Germline loops: CDR1 MNHEY, CDR2 SVGAGI. In DNA form, the CDR3 reads TGTGCCAGCAGTTATAAGGGACTATTCACAGATACGCAGTATTTT. This encodes CASSYKGLFTDTQYF.

This chain uses TRBV5-1 with TRBJ2-7, with TRBD2 identical over 7 bases. The germline CDR1 and CDR2 sequences are SGHRS and YFSETQ. This CDR3 comprises 14 residues. Unmatched junction bases numbered 4, after V lost 0 bases and J lost 4 bases. In nucleotides, the CDR3 is TGCGCCAGCAGCTTGGCTGGGAGGGGTTACGAGCAGTACTTC. Amino acids: CASSLAGRGYEQYF.

The sample holds one count of this clone. This chain joins TRBV7-8 and TRBJ2-7, with a tentative D call TRBD1 (6 bases). The V gene lost 2 bases and the J gene lost 3 bases, with 11 bases spanning the gap. The germline V gene encodes CDR1 SGHVS and CDR2 FQNEAQ. The CDR3 has 14 residues. The CDR3 loop is CASSLTGQLYEQYF. CDR3 nucleotides: TGTGCCAGCAGCTTAACGGGACAACTCTACGAGCAGTACTTC.

The V call is TRBV10-3, the J call TRBJ2-2, with TRBD1 as a possible D gene (5 bases). Germline lookup yields CDR1 ENHRY and CDR2 SYGVKD. The V gene lost 7 bases and the J gene lost 0 bases, with 9 bases spanning the gap. The CDR3 has 14 residues. DNA for the CDR3: TGTGCCATCAAGGAAGGGGCGAACACCGGGGAGCTGTTTTTT. It encodes CAIKEGANTGELFF.

The gene calls are TRBV11-2 and TRBJ2-1, with TRBD1 identical over 7 bases. Germline V gene sequence: CDR1 SGHAT, CDR2 FQNNGV. There are 15 residues in the CDR3. J was trimmed by 12 bases and V by 5 bases; bases with no gene match: 16. CDR3 sequence (DNA): TGTGCCAGCAGCCCCTACCTAACAGGGGCTTTTGGGCAGTTCTTC. Translating gives CASSPYLTGAFGQFF.

The rearrangement links TRBV9 to TRBJ2-7, with unresolved D. This CDR3 spans 16 amino acids. Deletions cut 3 bases from V and 3 bases from J, with 19 bases between. Germline V gene sequence: CDR1 SGDLS, CDR2 YYNGEE. The CDR3 sequence is CASSAGEPCLCYEQYF. The CDR3 nucleotides read TGTGCCAGCAGCGCAGGCGAGCCATGTCTTTGCTACGAGCAGTACTTC.

V is TRBV7-9 and J is TRBJ2-1; D not certain. Trimming took 3 bases from V and 9 from J, leaving 3 bases between them. Germline V gene data show CDR1 as SEHNR and CDR2 as FQNEAQ (reference sequence). The CDR3 consists of 10 residues. The CDR3: CASSLSEQFF. CDR3 DNA: TGTGCCAGCAGCTTGAGTGAGCAGTTCTTC.

This chain connects TRBV7-8 to TRBJ1-2; perhaps TRBD1 as D (5 bases). This CDR3 has 14 amino acids. The germline V and J ends were trimmed by 2 bases and 3 bases, with 10 bases remaining between them. Germline loops: CDR1 SGHVS, CDR2 FQNEAQ. CDR3 coding DNA: TGTGCCAGCAGCTTACTGACAGTGCACTATGGCTACACCTTC. Translated, it gives CASSLLTVHYGYTF.

The J gene is TRBJ2-2, the V gene TRBV29-1; the match to TRBD2 covers 7 bases. The CDR3 consists of 14 residues. V dropped 4 bases and J dropped 4; count of bases not matched to a gene: 6. Germline V gene data show CDR1 as SQVTM and CDR2 as ANQGSEA. CDR3 region: CSVVPRGGTGELFF. The CDR3 nucleotides are TGCAGCGTTGTCCCCCGCGGGGGCACCGGGGAGCTGTTTTTT.

The chain employs TRBV13 and TRBJ2-7; no firm D call. Germline-derived CDR1 and CDR2 are PRHDT and FYEKMQ (reference sequence). The CDR3 sequence is 14 residues long. Trimming stripped 4 bases from V and 0 bases from J, with 10 bases between. The CDR3 DNA reads as TGTGCCAGCAGCTCCCGACAAGCCTCCTACGAGCAGTACTTC. Translated: CASSSRQASYEQYF.

CDR3 nucleotide sequence: TGTGCCAGCAGTTTGGCCCTGGGGACTGAAGCTTTCTTT. Translation: CASSLALGTEAFF. This rearrangement joins TRBV6-5 to TRBJ1-1; D gene unclear. Germline assignment: CDR1 MNHEY and CDR2 SVGAGI. The CDR3 spans 13 residues. V lost 4 bases and J lost 5, with 11 bases in between.